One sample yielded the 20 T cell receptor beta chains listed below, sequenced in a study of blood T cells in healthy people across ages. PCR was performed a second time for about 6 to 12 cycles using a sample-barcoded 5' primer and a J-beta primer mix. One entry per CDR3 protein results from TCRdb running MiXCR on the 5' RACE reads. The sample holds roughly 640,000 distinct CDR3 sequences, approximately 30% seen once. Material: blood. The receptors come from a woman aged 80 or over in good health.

CDR3 nucleotide sequence: TGTGCCAGCAGTTTGTACCGGGACAGGGGCACTGAAGCTTTCTTT. As protein: CASSLYRDRGTEAFF. The rearrangement uses TRBV5-6 and TRBJ1-1; TRBD1 aligns across 10 bases. Germline trimming cut 5 bases from V and 4 bases from J; bases unmatched to any gene: 8. The germline CDR1 and CDR2 sequences are SGHDT and YYEEEE. The CDR3 runs 15 residues. The variable domain in full, completed from reference TRBV5-6 and TRBJ1-1, reads DAGVTQSPTHLIKTRGQQVTLRCSPKSGHDTVSWYQQALGQGPQFIFQYYEEEERQRGNFPDRFSGHQFPNYSSELNVNALLLGDSALYLCASSLYRDRGTEAFFGQGTRLTVV.

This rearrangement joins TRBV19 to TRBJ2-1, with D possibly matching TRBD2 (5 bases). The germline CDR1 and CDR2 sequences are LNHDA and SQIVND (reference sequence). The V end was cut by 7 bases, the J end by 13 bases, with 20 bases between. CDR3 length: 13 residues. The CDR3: CASTGSVQETQFF. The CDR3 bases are TGTGCCAGTACGGGGAGCGTCCAAGAGACCCAGTTCTTC.

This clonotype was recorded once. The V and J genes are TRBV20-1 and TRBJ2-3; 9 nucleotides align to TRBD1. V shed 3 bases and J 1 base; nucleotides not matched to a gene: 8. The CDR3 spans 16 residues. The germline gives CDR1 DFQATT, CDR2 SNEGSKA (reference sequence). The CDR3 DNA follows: TGCAGTGCTAGCAGGGGGACAGGGCTAGGCACAGATACGCAGTATTTT. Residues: CSASRGTGLGTDTQYF.

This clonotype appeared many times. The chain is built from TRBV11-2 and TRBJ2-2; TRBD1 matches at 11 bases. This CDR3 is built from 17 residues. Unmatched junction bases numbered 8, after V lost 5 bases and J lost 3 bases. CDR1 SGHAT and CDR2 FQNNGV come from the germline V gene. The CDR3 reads CASSALRDRGYTGELFF. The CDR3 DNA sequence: TGTGCCAGCAGCGCCCTCCGGGACAGGGGGTACACCGGGGAGCTGTTTTTT.

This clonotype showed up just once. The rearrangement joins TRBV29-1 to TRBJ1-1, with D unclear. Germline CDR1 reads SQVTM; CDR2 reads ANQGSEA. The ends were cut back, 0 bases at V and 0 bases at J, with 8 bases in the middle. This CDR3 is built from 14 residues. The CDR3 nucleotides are TGCAGCGTTGAAGATTCGCCCCTGAACACTGAAGCTTTCTTT. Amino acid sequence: CSVEDSPLNTEAFF.

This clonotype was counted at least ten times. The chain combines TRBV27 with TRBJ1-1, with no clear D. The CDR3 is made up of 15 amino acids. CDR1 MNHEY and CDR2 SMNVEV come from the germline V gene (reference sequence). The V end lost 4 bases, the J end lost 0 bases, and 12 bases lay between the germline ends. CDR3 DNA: TGTGCCAGCAGTTCGGGGTCTTCTATGAACACTGAAGCTTTCTTT. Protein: CASSSGSSMNTEAFF.

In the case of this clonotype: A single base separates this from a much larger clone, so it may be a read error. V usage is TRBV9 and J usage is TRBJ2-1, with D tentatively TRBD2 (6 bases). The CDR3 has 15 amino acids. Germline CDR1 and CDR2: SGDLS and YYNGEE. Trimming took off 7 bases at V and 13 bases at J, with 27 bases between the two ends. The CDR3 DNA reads TGTGCCAGCCCGAACAGTAATCTATTACGGGAGACCCAGTTCTTC. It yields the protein CASPNSNLLRETQFF.

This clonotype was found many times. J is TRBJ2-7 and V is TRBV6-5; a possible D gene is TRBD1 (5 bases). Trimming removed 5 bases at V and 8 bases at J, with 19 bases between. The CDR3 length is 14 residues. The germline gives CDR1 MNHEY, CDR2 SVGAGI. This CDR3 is CASSTRGRASKQYF. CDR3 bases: TGTGCCAGCAGTACCCGAGGCAGGGCATCCAAGCAGTACTTC.

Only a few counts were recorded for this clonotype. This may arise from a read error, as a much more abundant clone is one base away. The CDR3 DNA sequence: TGTGCCAGCAGCGAAGCCGCAGGGGGCCTCTCGCCGTACTTC. It codes for CASSEAAGGLSPYF. J is TRBJ2-5 and V is TRBV7-2; 8 bases match TRBD1. J lost 13 bases, V lost 5 bases, and 15 bases had no gene match. The CDR3 has 14 amino acids. CDR1 is SGHTA and CDR2 is FQGNSA in the germline V gene.

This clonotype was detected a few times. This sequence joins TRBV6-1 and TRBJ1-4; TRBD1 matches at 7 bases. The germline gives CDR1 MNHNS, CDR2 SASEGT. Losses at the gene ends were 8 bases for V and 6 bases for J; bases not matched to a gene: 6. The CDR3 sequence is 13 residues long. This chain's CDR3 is CASQGGGYEKLFF. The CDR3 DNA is TGTGCCAGCCAAGGAGGGGGCTATGAAAAACTGTTTTTT.

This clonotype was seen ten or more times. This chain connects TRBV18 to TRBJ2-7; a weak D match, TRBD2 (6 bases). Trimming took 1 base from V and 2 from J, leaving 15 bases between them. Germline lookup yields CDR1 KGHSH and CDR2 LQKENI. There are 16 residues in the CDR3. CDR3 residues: CASSPQTGEIAYEQYF. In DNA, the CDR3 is TGTGCCAGCTCACCACAAACGGGGGAGATCGCCTACGAGCAGTACTTC. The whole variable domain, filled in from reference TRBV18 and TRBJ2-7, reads NAGVMQNPRHLVRRRGQEARLRCSPMKGHSHVYWYRQLPEEGLKFMVYLQKENIIDESGMPKERFSAEFPKEGPSILRIQQVVRGDSAAYFCASSPQTGEIAYEQYFGPGTRLTVT.

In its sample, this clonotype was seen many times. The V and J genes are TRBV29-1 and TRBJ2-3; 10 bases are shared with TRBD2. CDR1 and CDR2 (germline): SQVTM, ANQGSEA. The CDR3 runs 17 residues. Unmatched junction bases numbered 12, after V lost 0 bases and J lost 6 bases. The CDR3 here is CSVEDRLAGDFRDTQYF. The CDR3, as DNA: TGCAGCGTTGAAGATCGTCTAGCGGGGGACTTTAGGGATACGCAGTATTTT.

CDR3 sequence (DNA): TGTGCCAGCAGAACCGGACTAGCGGGAACTGATACGCAGTATTTT. Protein sequence: CASRTGLAGTDTQYF. The chain carries TRBV6-5 and TRBJ2-3; 12 bases align to TRBD2. Germline V gene lookup returns CDR1 MNHEY and CDR2 SVGAGI. The CDR3 is 15 residues long. V gave up 6 bases and J gave up 6 bases; unmatched junction bases: 7.

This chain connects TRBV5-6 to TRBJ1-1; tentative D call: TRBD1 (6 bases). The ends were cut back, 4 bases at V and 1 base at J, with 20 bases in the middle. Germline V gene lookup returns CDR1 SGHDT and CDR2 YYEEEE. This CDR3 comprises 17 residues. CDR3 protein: CASSARTAFPSNTEAFF. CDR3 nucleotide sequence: TGTGCCAGCAGCGCACGGACAGCCTTTCCTTCGAACACTGAAGCTTTCTTT.

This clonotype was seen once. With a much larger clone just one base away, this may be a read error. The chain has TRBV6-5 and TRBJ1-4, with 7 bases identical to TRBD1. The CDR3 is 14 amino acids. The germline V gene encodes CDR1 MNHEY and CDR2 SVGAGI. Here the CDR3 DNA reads TGTGCCAGCAGTTACGTGGGCAGGGGGGAAAAACCGTTTTTT. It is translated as CASSYVGRGEKPFF.

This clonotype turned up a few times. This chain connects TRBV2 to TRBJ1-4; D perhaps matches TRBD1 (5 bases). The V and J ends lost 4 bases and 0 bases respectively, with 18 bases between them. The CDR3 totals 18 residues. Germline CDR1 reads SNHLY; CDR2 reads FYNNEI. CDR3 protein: CASSVPREGTATNEKLFF. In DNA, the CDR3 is TGTGCCAGCAGTGTCCCCAGGGAGGGGACCGCAACTAATGAAAAACTGTTTTTT. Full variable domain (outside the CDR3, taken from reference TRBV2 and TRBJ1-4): EPEVTQTPSHQVTQMGQEVILRCVPISNHLYFYWYRQILGQKVEFLVSFYNNEISEKSEIFDDQFSVERPDGSNFTLKIRSTKLEDSAMYFCASSVPREGTATNEKLFFGSGTQLSVL.

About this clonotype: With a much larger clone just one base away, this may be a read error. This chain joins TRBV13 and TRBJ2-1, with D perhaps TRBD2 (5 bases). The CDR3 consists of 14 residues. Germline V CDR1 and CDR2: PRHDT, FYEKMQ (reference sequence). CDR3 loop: CVSSLLSRGNEQFF. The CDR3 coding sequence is TGTGTCAGCAGCCTATTATCTCGGGGCAATGAGCAGTTCTTC.

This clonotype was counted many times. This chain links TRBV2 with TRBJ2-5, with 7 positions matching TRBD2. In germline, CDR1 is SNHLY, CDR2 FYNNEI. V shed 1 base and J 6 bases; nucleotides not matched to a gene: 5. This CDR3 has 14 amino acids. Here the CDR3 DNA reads TGTGCCAGCAGTGAAGGGCGGGGGTGGAAGACCCAGTACTTC. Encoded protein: CASSEGRGWKTQYF.

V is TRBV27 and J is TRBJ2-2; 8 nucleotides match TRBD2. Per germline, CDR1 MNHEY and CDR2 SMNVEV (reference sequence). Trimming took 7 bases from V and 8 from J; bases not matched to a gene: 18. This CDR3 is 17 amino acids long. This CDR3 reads CASTSPAGALLTGELFF. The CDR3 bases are TGTGCCAGCACCTCACCAGCGGGGGCTCTCTTGACAGGGGAGCTGTTTTTT.

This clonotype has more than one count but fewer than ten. The DNA for the CDR3 is TGTGCCAGCTCACCGCTAACAGGGTTTACCGGGGAGCTGTTTTTT. Its protein product is CASSPLTGFTGELFF. The chain recombines TRBV18 with TRBJ2-2; the D gene is possibly TRBD1 (6 bases). Trimming stripped 3 bases from V and 5 bases from J, with 13 bases between. Germline CDR1 KGHSH, CDR2 LQKENI. The CDR3 loop spans 15 amino acids. The full variable domain, in which reference TRBV18 and TRBJ2-2 provide the parts outside the CDR3, is NAGVMQNPRHLVRRRGQEARLRCSPMKGHSHVYWYRQLPEEGLKFMVYLQKENIIDESGMPKERFSAEFPKEGPSILRIQQVVRGDSAAYFCASSPLTGFTGELFFGEGSRLTVL.